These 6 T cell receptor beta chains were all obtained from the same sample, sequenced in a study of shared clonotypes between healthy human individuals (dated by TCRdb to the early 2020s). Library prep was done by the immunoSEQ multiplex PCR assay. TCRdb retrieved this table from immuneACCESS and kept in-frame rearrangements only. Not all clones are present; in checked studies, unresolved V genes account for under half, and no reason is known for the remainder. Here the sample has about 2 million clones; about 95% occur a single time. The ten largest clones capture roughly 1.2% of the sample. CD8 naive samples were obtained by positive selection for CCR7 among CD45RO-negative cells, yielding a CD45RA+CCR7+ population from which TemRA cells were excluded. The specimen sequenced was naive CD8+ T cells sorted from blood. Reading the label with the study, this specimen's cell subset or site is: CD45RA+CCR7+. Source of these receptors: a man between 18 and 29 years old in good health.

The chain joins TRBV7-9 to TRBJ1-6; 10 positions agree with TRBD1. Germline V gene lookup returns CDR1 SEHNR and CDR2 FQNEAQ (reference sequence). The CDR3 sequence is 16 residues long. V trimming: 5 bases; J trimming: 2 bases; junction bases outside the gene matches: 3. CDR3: CASSPGTGAYNSPLHF. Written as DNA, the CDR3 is TGTGCCAGCAGCCCCGGGACAGGGGCCTATAATTCACCCCTCCACTTT.

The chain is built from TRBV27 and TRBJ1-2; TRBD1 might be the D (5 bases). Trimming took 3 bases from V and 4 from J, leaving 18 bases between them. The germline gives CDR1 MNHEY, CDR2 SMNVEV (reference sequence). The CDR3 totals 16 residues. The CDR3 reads CASSLIVGRTLYGYTF. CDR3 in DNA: TGTGCCAGCAGTTTGATTGTGGGACGCACCCTCTATGGCTACACCTTC.

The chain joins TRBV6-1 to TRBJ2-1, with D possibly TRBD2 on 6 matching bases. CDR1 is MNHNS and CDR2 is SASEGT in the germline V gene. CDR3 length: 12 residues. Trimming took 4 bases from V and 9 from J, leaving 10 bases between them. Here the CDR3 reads CASSGLGSEQFF. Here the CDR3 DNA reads TGTGCCAGCAGTGGTCTCGGGAGTGAGCAGTTCTTC.

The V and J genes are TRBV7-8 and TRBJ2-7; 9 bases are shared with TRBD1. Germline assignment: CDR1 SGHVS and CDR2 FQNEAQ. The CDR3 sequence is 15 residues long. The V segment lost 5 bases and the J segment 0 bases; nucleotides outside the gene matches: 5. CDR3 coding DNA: TGTGCCAGCAGCCCCCGACAGGGGGTCTCCTACGAGCAGTACTTC. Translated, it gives CASSPRQGVSYEQYF.

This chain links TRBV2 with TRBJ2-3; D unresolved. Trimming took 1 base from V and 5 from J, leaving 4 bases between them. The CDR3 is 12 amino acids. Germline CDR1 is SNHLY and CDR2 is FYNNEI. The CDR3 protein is CASSEEVDTQYF. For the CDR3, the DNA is TGTGCCAGCAGTGAAGAGGTAGATACGCAGTATTTT.

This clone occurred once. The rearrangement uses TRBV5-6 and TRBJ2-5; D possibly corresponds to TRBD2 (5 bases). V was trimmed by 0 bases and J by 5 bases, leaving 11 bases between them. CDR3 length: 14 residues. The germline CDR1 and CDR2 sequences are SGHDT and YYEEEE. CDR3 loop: CASSLESGWETQYF. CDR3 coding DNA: TGTGCCAGCAGCTTGGAATCGGGGTGGGAGACCCAGTACTTC.